These 22 T cell receptor beta chains were all obtained from the same sample, sequenced in a study of patients and donors after allogeneic stem cell transplantation. TCRdb re-called the RT-PCR reads with MiXCR, one entry per CDR3 protein. The table lists about 110,000 distinct CDR3 sequences, approximately 40% of them singletons. Specimen: blood, either unsorted or a sorted T cell fraction (not recorded which). The receptors come from a human donor who was either an allogeneic HSCT recipient or a stem cell or donor lymphocyte infusion donor (not recorded which). It is not recorded whose cells these are; they may come from a transplant donor.

The CDR3 nucleotides are TGTGCCAGCAGTTTGGACAGGATCTCCTACGAGCAGTACTTC. Residues: CASSLDRISYEQYF. The genes are TRBV27 and TRBJ2-7, with 7 bases aligning to TRBD1. The germline V gene encodes CDR1 MNHEY and CDR2 SMNVEV (reference sequence). The CDR3 runs 14 residues. The V gene end was trimmed by 3 bases and the J gene end by 0 bases; junction bases not matched to a gene: 2.

The table lists this clonotype with a few counts. This chain joins TRBV12-3 or TRBV12-4 and TRBJ2-7, with no clear D. The CDR3 loop spans 15 amino acids. The V end was cut by 6 bases, the J end by 3 bases, with 18 bases between. CDR3 loop: CASSENGWDLYEQYF. The CDR3 region has the DNA TGTGCCAGCAGCGAGAATGGCTGGGATCTCTACGAGCAGTACTTC.

This chain joins TRBV7-9 and TRBJ1-3; 8 nucleotides match TRBD1. Germline V gives CDR1 SEHNR, CDR2 FQNEAQ (reference sequence). The CDR3 extends over 18 amino acids. Losses at the gene ends were 4 bases for V and 4 bases for J; bases not matched to a gene: 15. CDR3 sequence: CASSWMRTGKYAGNTIYF. The CDR3 DNA reads TGTGCCAGCAGCTGGATGAGGACAGGGAAGTACGCAGGAAACACCATATATTTT.

This clonotype was detected only a few times. The chain couples TRBV6-5 to TRBJ1-1; D gene ambiguous. V lost 5 bases and J 1 base, leaving 14 bases between the germline ends. CDR3 length: 15 residues. Germline lookup yields CDR1 MNHEY and CDR2 SVGAGI. CDR3 sequence reads: CASSPPAAGNTEAFF. CDR3 nucleotide sequence: TGTGCCAGCAGTCCCCCGGCCGCCGGGAACACTGAAGCTTTCTTT.

This clonotype was detected only a few times. V is TRBV6-6 and J is TRBJ1-1; D not certain. Germline values: CDR1 MNHNY, CDR2 SVGAGI (reference sequence). V lost 0 bases and J 5 bases, leaving 10 bases between the germline ends. The CDR3 is made up of 14 amino acids. The CDR3 DNA reads as TGTGCCAGCAGTTACTCGTTTATGGGGACTGAAGCTTTCTTT. Its translation is CASSYSFMGTEAFF.

V gene TRBV12-3 or TRBV12-4 combines with J gene TRBJ1-5; 7 positions agree with TRBD1. The CDR3 sequence is 15 residues long. The ends lost 3 bases at V and 2 bases at J; junction bases unmatched: 4. The CDR3 DNA reads TGTGCCAGCAGTTTCAGGGGGATAGGCAATCAGCCCCAGCATTTT. Its translation: CASSFRGIGNQPQHF.

The rearrangement uses TRBV7-2 and TRBJ1-5; D gene uncertain. The length of the CDR3 is 12 residues. CDR1 is SGHTA and CDR2 is FQGNSA in the germline V gene. The germline V and J ends were trimmed by 0 bases and 9 bases, with 6 bases remaining between them. For the CDR3, the DNA is TGTGCCAGCAGCTTAGCATCGTGGCCCCAGCATTTT. This gives the protein CASSLASWPQHF.

The V gene is TRBV6-1, the J gene TRBJ2-7; D is undetermined. CDR1 is MNHNS and CDR2 is SASEGT in the germline V gene. Trimming removed 3 bases from V and 2 bases from J, with 17 bases in between. The CDR3 covers 16 residues. CDR3 sequence: CASSDGWTTSAYEQYF. The CDR3 DNA reads as TGTGCCAGCAGTGACGGTTGGACCACCTCCGCCTACGAGCAGTACTTC.

This clonotype was counted at least ten times. The V gene is TRBV20-1, the J gene TRBJ1-1; maybe TRBD1 (5 bases). Looked up from germline, CDR1 is DFQATT and CDR2 is SNEGSKA (reference sequence). V lost 8 bases and J 1 base, leaving 14 bases between the germline ends. The CDR3 has 13 residues. In nucleotides, the CDR3 is TGCAGTTGCCGGGACGTCGGGAACACTGAAGCTTTCTTT. Protein: CSCRDVGNTEAFF.

Only a few counts were recorded for this clonotype. The chain joins TRBV4-3 to TRBJ1-5; D is unclear. V gave up 6 bases and J gave up 3 bases, with 15 bases separating them. Germline V CDR1 and CDR2: LGHNA, YSLEER. The CDR3 spans 15 residues. The CDR3 coding sequence is TGCGCCAGCAGACTAGAGTACACCCTCAATCAGCCCCAGCATTTT. Amino acid sequence: CASRLEYTLNQPQHF.

The chain links TRBV2 to TRBJ2-7; possible D gene TRBD2, 6 bases. This CDR3 region has 14 residues. Looked up from germline, CDR1 is SNHLY and CDR2 is FYNNEI. Trimming removed 6 bases from V and 5 bases from J, with 17 bases in between. This CDR3 is CASRVSGGPNEQYF. The DNA for the CDR3 is TGTGCCAGCAGGGTTAGCGGTGGGCCTAACGAGCAGTACTTC.

This clonotype was detected many times. The V call is TRBV5-1, the J call TRBJ2-3, with TRBD2 matching 9 bases. CDR1 is SGHRS and CDR2 is YFSETQ in the germline V gene. The CDR3 sequence is 14 residues long. V trimming: 4 bases; J trimming: 6 bases; junction bases outside the gene matches: 6. The CDR3 loop is CASSAGLALDTQYF. As DNA, the CDR3 is TGCGCCAGCAGCGCCGGACTAGCGCTCGATACGCAGTATTTT.

V usage is TRBV10-2 and J usage is TRBJ1-6; a possible D gene is TRBD1 (5 bases). This CDR3 region has 14 residues. V lost 0 bases and J 9 bases, leaving 9 bases between the germline ends. Germline V gene sequence: CDR1 WSHSY, CDR2 SAAADI. CDR3 loop: CASSESATGSPLHF. CDR3 DNA sequence: TGCGCCAGCAGTGAGTCTGCCACAGGTTCACCCCTCCACTTT.

This rearrangement joins TRBV20-1 to TRBJ2-1, with D perhaps matching TRBD2 (5 bases). CDR1 DFQATT and CDR2 SNEGSKA come from the germline V gene (reference sequence). Trimming removed 1 base at V and 10 bases at J, with 17 bases between. The CDR3 runs to 14 residues. CDR3 sequence (DNA): TGCAGTGCTAGAGTCCCCGACGGAGGCAGGGAGCAGTTCTTC. It specifies CSARVPDGGREQFF.

J is TRBJ1-1 and V is TRBV11-2; D possibly corresponds to TRBD1 (5 bases). The V and J ends lost 1 base and 4 bases respectively, with 10 bases between them. The CDR3 runs to 14 residues. CDR1 is SGHAT and CDR2 is FQNNGV in the germline V gene. The CDR3 spells CASSLGGPTTEAFF. CDR3 DNA: TGTGCCAGCAGCTTAGGGGGCCCGACCACTGAAGCTTTCTTT.

The gene calls are TRBV20-1 and TRBJ2-3, with 11 bases identical to TRBD2. V lost 0 bases to trimming and J lost 3 bases; unmatched junction nucleotides: 5. CDR1 and CDR2 (germline): DFQATT, SNEGSKA (reference sequence). The CDR3 has 16 residues. Here the CDR3 reads CSARDPGLADTDTQYF. The CDR3 DNA follows: TGCAGTGCTAGAGATCCGGGACTAGCGGATACAGATACGCAGTATTTT.

This sequence joins TRBV9 and TRBJ2-1, with a weak D call TRBD1 (6 bases). Trimming pared 4 bases from V and 3 bases from J, leaving 17 bases between. Germline V gene data show CDR1 as SGDLS and CDR2 as YYNGEE. The CDR3 spans 16 residues. The CDR3: CASSPPRGWGYNEQFF. As DNA, the CDR3 is TGTGCCAGCAGCCCCCCCAGGGGTTGGGGCTACAATGAGCAGTTCTTC.

This CDR3 reads CASSSARENTEAFF. CDR3 in DNA: TGTGCCAGCTCATCAGCCCGTGAGAACACTGAAGCTTTCTTT. This sequence joins TRBV18 and TRBJ1-1; no clear D gene. Trimming left V 5 bases short and J 1 base short, with 11 bases between. The V gene's germline CDR1 is KGHSH and CDR2 LQKENI. CDR3 length: 14 amino acids.

The chain uses TRBV20-1 and TRBJ2-3; no definite D call. Per germline, CDR1 DFQATT and CDR2 SNEGSKA (reference sequence). V gave up 1 base and J gave up 6 bases, with 11 bases separating them. CDR3 size: 13 residues. The chain's CDR3 is CSARVPAPDTQYF. The CDR3, as DNA: TGCAGTGCTAGAGTCCCTGCACCGGATACGCAGTATTTT.

This chain joins TRBV7-2 and TRBJ2-2; D is unresolved. Germline CDR1 reads SGHTA; CDR2 reads FQGNSA. Trimming shortened V by 4 bases and J by 7 bases, and 13 bases separated the two germline ends. The CDR3 loop spans 14 amino acids. The CDR3 spells CASSSGPSNGELFF. CDR3 DNA: TGTGCCAGCAGCTCGGGCCCTTCCAACGGGGAGCTGTTTTTT.

To note about this clonotype: A much larger clone is a single base away; this may be a read error. The V call is TRBV7-2, the J call TRBJ1-1; no clear D. The V end was cut by 1 base, the J end by 1 base, with 7 bases between. The CDR3 is made up of 14 amino acids. Germline lookup yields CDR1 SGHTA and CDR2 FQGNSA. The CDR3 loop reads CASSLEAGNTEAFF. As DNA, the CDR3 is TGTGCCAGCAGCTTAGAGGCCGGGAACACTGAAGCTTTCTTT. The variable domain in full, with the rest retrieved from reference TRBV7-2 and TRBJ1-1, is GAGVSQSPSNKVTEKGKDVELRCDPISGHTALYWYRQSLGQGLEFLIYFQGNSAPDKSGLPSDRFSAERTGGSVSTLTIQRTQQEDSAVYLCASSLEAGNTEAFFGQGTRLTVV.

The count of this clonotype is one. The chain has TRBV30 and TRBJ2-1, with 8 bases aligning to TRBD2. Germline CDR1 GTSNPN, CDR2 SVGIG (reference sequence). V was clipped by 5 bases and J by 4 bases; unmatched bases: 7. The CDR3 covers 14 residues. CDR3 nucleotide sequence: TGTGCCTGGGTAGCGGGACGGGGATACAATGAGCAGTTCTTC. Residues: CAWVAGRGYNEQFF. Supplemented by reference TRBV30 and TRBJ2-1, the full variable domain reads SQTIHQWPATLVQPVGSPLSLECTVEGTSNPNLYWYRQAAGRGLQLLFYSVGIGQISSEVPQNLSASRPQDRQFILSSKKLLLSDSGFYLCAWVAGRGYNEQFFGPGTRLTVL.